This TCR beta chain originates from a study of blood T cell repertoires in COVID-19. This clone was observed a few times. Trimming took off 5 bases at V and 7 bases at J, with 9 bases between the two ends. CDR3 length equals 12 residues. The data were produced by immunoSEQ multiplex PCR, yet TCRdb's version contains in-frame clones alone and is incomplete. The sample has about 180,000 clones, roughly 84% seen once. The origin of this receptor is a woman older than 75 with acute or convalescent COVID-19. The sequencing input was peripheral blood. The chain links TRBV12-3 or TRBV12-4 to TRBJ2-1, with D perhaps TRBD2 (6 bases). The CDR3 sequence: CASSVGGNEQFF. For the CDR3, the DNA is TGTGCCAGCAGTGTTGGAGGGAATGAGCAGTTCTTC.